This entry lists 11 T cell receptor beta chains sequenced from one sample in a study of identical twins. TCRdb redid the calling of the 5' RACE reads with MiXCR, one entry per CDR3 protein. The sample shows 640,000 or so distinct CDR3 sequences, around 5.7% of them seen only once. The specimen was naive T cells sorted from blood. All receptors come from a man younger than 30 in good health.

This clonotype came up a few times. V is TRBV20-1 and J is TRBJ1-4; D is ambiguous. The germline CDR1 and CDR2 sequences are DFQATT and SNEGSKA (reference sequence). The V and J ends lost 6 bases and 0 bases respectively, with 11 bases between them. The CDR3 length is 14 residues. The CDR3 sequence is CSADGPTTNEKLFF. Here the CDR3 DNA reads TGCAGTGCGGATGGACCGACAACTAATGAAAAACTGTTTTTT.

The J gene is TRBJ2-1, the V gene TRBV24-1; 9 bases agree with TRBD2. This CDR3 comprises 13 residues. CDR1 and CDR2 (germline): KGHDR, SFDVKD. V gave up 5 bases and J gave up 8 bases; unmatched junction bases: 3. The CDR3: CATSVKREDEQFF. For the CDR3, the DNA is TGTGCCACCAGTGTGAAGCGGGAGGATGAGCAGTTCTTC.

The sample holds a few counts of this clonotype. The J gene is TRBJ2-1, the V gene TRBV19; D is perhaps TRBD2 (5 bases). Germline CDR1 LNHDA, CDR2 SQIVND (reference sequence). The length of the CDR3 is 16 residues. Between the trimmed V and J ends, which lost 5 bases and 0 bases, there was a span of 14 bases. The CDR3 spells CASSYAWESSYNEQFF. The CDR3 nucleotides are TGTGCCAGTAGTTATGCCTGGGAGAGCTCCTACAATGAGCAGTTCTTC.

The genes are TRBV25-1 and TRBJ2-3; 9 bases map to TRBD2. Germline V gene sequence: CDR1 MGHDK, CDR2 SYGVNS. After removal of 7 bases from V and 7 bases from J, the junction contained 18 bases not matched to a gene. CDR3 length: 17 residues. Here the CDR3 DNA reads TGTGCCAGCACCAAAGGAGGGGCTAGCGGGAAAATTAATACGCAGTATTTT. The encoded protein is CASTKGGASGKINTQYF.

There are a few counts of this clonotype. This rearrangement joins TRBV7-2 to TRBJ2-1, with D possibly matching TRBD2 (6 bases). CDR3 size: 17 residues. V gave up 1 base and J gave up 5 bases, with 18 bases separating them. Germline CDR1 and CDR2: SGHTA and FQGNSA. The CDR3 DNA sequence: TGTGCCAGCAGCTTAGTTGCGGGGTCATCTTTCCACAATGAGCAGTTCTTC. As protein: CASSLVAGSSFHNEQFF.

This clonotype occurred many times. This chain links TRBV11-2 with TRBJ1-1; D may be TRBD1 (5 bases). V dropped 5 bases and J dropped 2 bases, with 12 bases sitting between them. Germline CDR1 and CDR2: SGHAT and FQNNGV. The CDR3 sequence is 14 residues long. The CDR3 sequence: CASSPIRANTEAFF. CDR3 bases: TGTGCCAGCAGCCCTATCAGGGCCAACACTGAAGCTTTCTTT.

This clonotype was observed many times. The rearrangement links TRBV5-1 to TRBJ2-1; 8 positions agree with TRBD2. The junction had 6 bases not matched to a gene; V was cut back by 4 bases and J by 0 bases. Looked up from germline, CDR1 is SGHRS and CDR2 is YFSETQ. The CDR3 runs to 16 residues. CDR3 in DNA: TGCGCCAGCAGCGGGGAGAGCGGGAGCTCCTACAATGAGCAGTTCTTC. Translation: CASSGESGSSYNEQFF.

The rearrangement uses TRBV7-9 and TRBJ2-6; D call uncertain. V shed 5 bases and J shed 0 bases, with 11 bases lying between them. From germline, CDR1 is SEHNR and CDR2 FQNEAQ (reference sequence). This CDR3 comprises 16 residues. The CDR3 spells CASSPSESSGANVLTF. The CDR3 DNA follows: TGTGCCAGCAGCCCCAGTGAGAGCTCTGGGGCCAACGTCCTGACTTTC.

This clonotype was recorded at least ten times. The chain recombines TRBV24-1 with TRBJ2-1, with D tentatively TRBD2 (6 bases). The CDR3 loop spans 13 amino acids. Germline V gives CDR1 KGHDR, CDR2 SFDVKD. V lost 3 bases, J lost 10 bases, and 12 bases lay in between. CDR3 sequence (DNA): TGTGCCACCAGTGATGGAGTGGGGAGGGAGCAGTTCTTC. Translating gives CATSDGVGREQFF.

This clonotype has ten or more counts. The gene calls are TRBV4-2 and TRBJ2-1; a weak D match, TRBD2 (6 bases). CDR3 length: 16 amino acids. Germline lookup yields CDR1 LGHNA and CDR2 YNFKEQ. The V gene lost 4 bases and the J gene lost 6 bases, with 19 bases spanning the gap. The CDR3 nucleotides read TGTGCCAGCAGCCTTCCTTCGGGGGTATTCCCCAATGAGCAGTTCTTC. Its translation: CASSLPSGVFPNEQFF.

The table lists this clonotype with many counts. The chain joins TRBV29-1 to TRBJ2-1, with unresolved D. The V end was cut by 4 bases, the J end by 4 bases, with 11 bases between. CDR1 is SQVTM and CDR2 is ANQGSEA in the germline V gene. The CDR3 runs 13 residues. Here the CDR3 DNA reads TGCAGCGTTGCGAACGTCCCTTACAATGAGCAGTTCTTC. This encodes CSVANVPYNEQFF.